The sequence of this T cell receptor (beta chain) was determined in a study of identical twins. This clonotype turned up a few times. The antigen remains unidentified. The study, taken as a whole, reports: Abundant cord blood beta clonotypes carried fewer insertions; memory repertoires showed none. Low generation-probability sequences were in excess among twin-shared out-of-frame alpha sequences. Excess sharing between twins was weaker in beta out-of-frame sequences.

Template switching added a universal primer binding site, and final cDNA carried unique molecular identifiers. One entry per CDR3 protein, called by TCRdb with MiXCR from the 5' RACE reads. The sample lists roughly 1.6 million distinct CDR3 sequences, 32% seen once, with more than 0.25% in the top ten. Sequencing input: cord blood. The TCR was taken from a newborn girl in good health.

CDR3 protein: CASSLRLAGHYNEQYF. The CDR3 DNA reads as TGTGCCAGCAGCTTAAGACTAGCGGGCCACTACAATGAGCAGTACTTC. The rearrangement uses TRBV11-2 and TRBJ2-1, with TRBD2 matching 10 bases. The J call may be wrong; the DNA end is better matched by TRBJ2-7. The CDR3 is made up of 16 amino acids. Germline V gene sequence: CDR1 SGHAT, CDR2 FQNNGV.